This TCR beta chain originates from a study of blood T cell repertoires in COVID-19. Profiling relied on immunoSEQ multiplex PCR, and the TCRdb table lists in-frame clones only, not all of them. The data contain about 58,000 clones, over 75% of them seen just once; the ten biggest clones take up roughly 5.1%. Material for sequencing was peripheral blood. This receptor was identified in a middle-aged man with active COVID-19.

In nucleotides, the CDR3 is TGTGCCAGCAGCCGCGATAGCGGGACTAGCACAGATACGCAGTATTTT. It specifies CASSRDSGTSTDTQYF. The chain has TRBV6-6 and TRBJ2-3, with TRBD2 matching 8 bases. This CDR3 comprises 16 residues. The germline gives CDR1 MNHNY, CDR2 SVGAGI (reference sequence). V shed 6 bases, J shed 0 bases, and the junction held 8 bases outside the gene matches.